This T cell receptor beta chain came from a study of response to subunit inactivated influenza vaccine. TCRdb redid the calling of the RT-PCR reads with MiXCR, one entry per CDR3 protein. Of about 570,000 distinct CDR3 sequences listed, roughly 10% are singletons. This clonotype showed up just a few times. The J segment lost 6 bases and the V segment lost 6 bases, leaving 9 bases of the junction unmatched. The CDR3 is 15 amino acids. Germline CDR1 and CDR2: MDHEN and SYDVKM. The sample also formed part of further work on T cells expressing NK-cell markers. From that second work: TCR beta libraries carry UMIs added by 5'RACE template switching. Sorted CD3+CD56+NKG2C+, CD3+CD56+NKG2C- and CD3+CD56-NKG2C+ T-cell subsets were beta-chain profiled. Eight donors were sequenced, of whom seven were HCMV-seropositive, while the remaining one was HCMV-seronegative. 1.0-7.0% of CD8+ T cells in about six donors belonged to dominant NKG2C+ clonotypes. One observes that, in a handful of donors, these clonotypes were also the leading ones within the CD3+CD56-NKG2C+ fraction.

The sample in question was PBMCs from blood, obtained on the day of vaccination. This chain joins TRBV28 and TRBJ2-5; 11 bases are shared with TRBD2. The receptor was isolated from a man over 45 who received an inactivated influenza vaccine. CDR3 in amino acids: CASSRELAGAKTQYF. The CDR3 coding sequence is TGTGCCAGCAGCCGTGAACTAGCGGGAGCCAAGACCCAGTACTTC.